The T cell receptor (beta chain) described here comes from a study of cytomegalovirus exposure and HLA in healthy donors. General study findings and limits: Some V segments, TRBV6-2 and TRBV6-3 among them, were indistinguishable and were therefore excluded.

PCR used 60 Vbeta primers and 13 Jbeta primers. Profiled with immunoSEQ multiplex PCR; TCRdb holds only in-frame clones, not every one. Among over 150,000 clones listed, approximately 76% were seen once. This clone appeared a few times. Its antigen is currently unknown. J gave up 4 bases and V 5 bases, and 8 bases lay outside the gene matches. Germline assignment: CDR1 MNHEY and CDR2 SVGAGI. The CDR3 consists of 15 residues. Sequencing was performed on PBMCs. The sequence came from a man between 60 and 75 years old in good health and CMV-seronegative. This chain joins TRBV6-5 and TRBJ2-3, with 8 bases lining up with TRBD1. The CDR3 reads CASSRRGQGSDTQYF. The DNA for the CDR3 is TGTGCCAGCAGTCGCCGAGGACAGGGATCAGATACGCAGTATTTT.